These T cell receptor beta chains were read from a single sample in a study of blood T cell repertoires in COVID-19. Some clones are missing from TCRdb's copy, which holds only in-frame ones; the method was immunoSEQ multiplex PCR. The sample includes nearly 110,000 clones, 60% to 80% of them seen just once. Sequencing was done on a sample of peripheral blood. Receptors were obtained from a human donor with acute or convalescent COVID-19. The donor label of this sample is uncertain. Each CDR3 is given with its conserved first and last residue. A D gene is named only where the DNA matches it firmly. Expanded clones get a size class; other rows say once, few or many, or leave the size out.

j_call: TRBJ2-1
clone_size: NA
v_call: TRBV7-9
d_call: TRBD2
cdr3_nt: TGTGCCAGCAGCTTAGTCGCCAGCGGGGGCTACAATGAGTGGCAGTTCTTC
cdr3_aa: CASSLVASGGYNEWQFF

j_call: TRBJ2-4
clone_size: NA
v_call: TRBV4-1
d_call: TRBD1
cdr3_nt: TGCGCCAGCAGCCAAGATGACAGGGCGGTAGCCAAAAACATTCAGTACTTC
cdr3_aa: CASSQDDRAVAKNIQYF

j_call: TRBJ2-5
clone_size: NA
v_call: TRBV12-5
d_call: NA
cdr3_nt: TGTGCTAGTGGTTTAGGCAGGTCCCAAGAGACCCAGTACTTC
cdr3_aa: CASGLGRSQETQYF

j_call: TRBJ1-4
clone_size: few
v_call: TRBV4-2
d_call: NA
cdr3_nt: TGTGCCAGCAGCCAAGAGGGGGCGACTAATGAAAAACTGTTTTTT
cdr3_aa: CASSQEGATNEKLFF

j_call: TRBJ2-5
clone_size: NA
v_call: TRBV24-1
d_call: NA
cdr3_nt: TGTGCCACCAGTGATTTGGTGGACAACCAAGAGACCCAGTACTTC
cdr3_aa: CATSDLVDNQETQYF

j_call: TRBJ1-2
clone_size: NA
v_call: TRBV20-1
d_call: NA
cdr3_nt: TGCAGTGCCCCGGGGGGCTACACCTTC
cdr3_aa: CSAPGGYTF

j_call: TRBJ1-5
clone_size: NA
v_call: TRBV28
d_call: NA
cdr3_nt: TGTGCCAGCAGTTTATTAGCGGGGGGGTATAGCAATCAGCCCCAGCATTTT
cdr3_aa: CASSLLAGGYSNQPQHF

j_call: TRBJ1-6
clone_size: NA
v_call: TRBV28
d_call: NA
cdr3_nt: TGTGCCAGCAGGCGAACCTCTGATTCACCCCTCCACTTT
cdr3_aa: CASRRTSDSPLHF

j_call: TRBJ1-4
clone_size: NA
v_call: TRBV4-1
d_call: TRBD1
cdr3_nt: TGCGCCAGCAGCCTCAGGACAGGGGGCACTGAAAAACTGTTTTTT
cdr3_aa: CASSLRTGGTEKLFF

j_call: TRBJ1-6
clone_size: few
v_call: TRBV7-8
d_call: TRBD1
cdr3_nt: TGTGCCAGCAGCCCAGGGGGACGGGGAGGCAATTCACCCCTCCACTTT
cdr3_aa: CASSPGGRGGNSPLHF

j_call: TRBJ1-2
clone_size: few
v_call: TRBV6-5
d_call: TRBD1
cdr3_nt: TGTGCCAGCAGTTACGGGACAGGGCACTATGGCTACACCTTC
cdr3_aa: CASSYGTGHYGYTF

j_call: TRBJ1-2
clone_size: NA
v_call: TRBV11-2
d_call: NA
cdr3_nt: TGTGCCAGCAGCCCAACCGGCGACGGGGTTAATGGCTACACCTTC
cdr3_aa: CASSPTGDGVNGYTF

j_call: TRBJ1-6
clone_size: NA
v_call: TRBV27
d_call: NA
cdr3_nt: TGTGCCAGCAGTTTATCCGGGGAGGGTGATTCACCCCTCCACTTT
cdr3_aa: CASSLSGEGDSPLHF

j_call: TRBJ1-4
clone_size: NA
v_call: TRBV5-1
d_call: NA
cdr3_nt: TGCGCCAGCAGCTTGCCGGACGGGGGTGCCGATGAAAAACTGTTTTTT
cdr3_aa: CASSLPDGGADEKLFF

j_call: TRBJ1-2
clone_size: NA
v_call: TRBV19
d_call: NA
cdr3_nt: TGTGCCAGTAAGAAGGATAGGGGCTATGGCTACACCTTC
cdr3_aa: CASKKDRGYGYTF